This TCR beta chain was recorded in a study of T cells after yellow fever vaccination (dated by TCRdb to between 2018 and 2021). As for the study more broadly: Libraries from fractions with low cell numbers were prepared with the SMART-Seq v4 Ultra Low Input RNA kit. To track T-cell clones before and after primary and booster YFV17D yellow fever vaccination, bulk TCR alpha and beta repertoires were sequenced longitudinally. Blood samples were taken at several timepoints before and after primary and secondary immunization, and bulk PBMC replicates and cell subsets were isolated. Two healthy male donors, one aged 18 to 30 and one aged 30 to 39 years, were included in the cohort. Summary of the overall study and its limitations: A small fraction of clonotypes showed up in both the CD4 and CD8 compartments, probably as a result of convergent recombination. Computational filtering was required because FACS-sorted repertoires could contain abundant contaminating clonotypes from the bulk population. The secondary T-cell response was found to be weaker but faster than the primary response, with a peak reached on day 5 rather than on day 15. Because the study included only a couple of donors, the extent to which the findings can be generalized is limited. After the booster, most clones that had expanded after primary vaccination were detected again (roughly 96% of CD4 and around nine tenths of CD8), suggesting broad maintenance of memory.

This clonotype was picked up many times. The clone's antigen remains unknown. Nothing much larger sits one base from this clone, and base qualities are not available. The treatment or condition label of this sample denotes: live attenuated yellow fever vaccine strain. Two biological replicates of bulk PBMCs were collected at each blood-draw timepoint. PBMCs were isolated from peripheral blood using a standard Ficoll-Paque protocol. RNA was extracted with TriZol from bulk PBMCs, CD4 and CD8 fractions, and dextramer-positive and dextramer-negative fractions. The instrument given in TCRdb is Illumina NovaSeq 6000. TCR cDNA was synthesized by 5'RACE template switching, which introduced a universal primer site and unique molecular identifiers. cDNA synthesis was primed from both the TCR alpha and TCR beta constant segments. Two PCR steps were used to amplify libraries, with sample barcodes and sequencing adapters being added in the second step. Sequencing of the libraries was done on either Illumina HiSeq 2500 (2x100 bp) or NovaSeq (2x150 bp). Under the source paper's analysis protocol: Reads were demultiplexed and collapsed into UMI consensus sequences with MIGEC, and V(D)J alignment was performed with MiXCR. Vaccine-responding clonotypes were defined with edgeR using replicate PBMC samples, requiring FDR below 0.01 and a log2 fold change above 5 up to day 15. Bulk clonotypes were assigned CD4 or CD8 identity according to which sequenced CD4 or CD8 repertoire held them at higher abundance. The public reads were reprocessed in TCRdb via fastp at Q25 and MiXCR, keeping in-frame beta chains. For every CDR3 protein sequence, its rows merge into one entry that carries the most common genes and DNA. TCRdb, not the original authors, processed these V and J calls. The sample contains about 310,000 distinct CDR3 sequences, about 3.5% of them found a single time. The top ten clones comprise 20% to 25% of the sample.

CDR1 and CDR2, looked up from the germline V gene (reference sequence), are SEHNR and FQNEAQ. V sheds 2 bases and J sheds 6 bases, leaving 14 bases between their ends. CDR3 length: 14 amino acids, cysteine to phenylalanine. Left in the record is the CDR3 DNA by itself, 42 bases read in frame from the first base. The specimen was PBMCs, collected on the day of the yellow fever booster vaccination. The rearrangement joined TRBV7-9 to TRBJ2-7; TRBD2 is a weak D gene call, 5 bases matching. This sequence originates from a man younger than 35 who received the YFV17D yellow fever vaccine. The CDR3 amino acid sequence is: CASSLYGDGGEQYF. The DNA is TGTGCCAGCAGCTTATATGGGGATGGAGGCGAGCAGTACTTC.